This TCR beta chain came from a study of T cell repertoires in cytomegalovirus infection. The CDR3 is 14 residues long. Trimming cost V 5 bases and J 8 bases; bases outside gene matches: 8. TCRdb reprocessed the reads via MiXCR and lists one record per CDR3 protein. This sample has approximately 500,000 distinct CDR3 sequences; roughly 29% occur once, and the top ten carry about 12%. This clonotype came up many times. This TCR derives from a human donor in good health (CMV status not recorded). Some clones in this sample may be carry-over from other donors' samples. Sequencing used PBMCs. The V call is TRBV12-3 or TRBV12-4, the J call TRBJ1-2, with 10 positions matching TRBD1. CDR3 in amino acids: CASSETGTGDGYTF. DNA of the CDR3: TGTGCCAGCAGTGAAACCGGGACAGGGGACGGCTACACCTTC.